One T cell receptor (beta chain) is described in this entry. Its antigen is unknown. This entry comes from a study of Ad26.COV2.S vaccination and SARS-CoV-2 variants. Broader study findings: Greater spike-specific TCR breadth was seen in vaccine recipients than in placebo recipients.

The CDR3 has 14 amino acids. The germline V gene has CDR1 SGHTA and CDR2 FQGTGA. The J segment lost 5 bases and the V segment lost 5 bases, leaving 5 bases of the junction unmatched. Generated by immunoSEQ multiplex PCR, the TCRdb table keeps only in-frame clones and is missing some. The sample includes some 39,000 clones, around 83% of them seen just once. The sequencing used peripheral blood, collected after recovery from COVID-19. The source is a human donor who had recovered from COVID-19. V is TRBV7-3 and J is TRBJ2-3; 9 nucleotides line up with TRBD2. CDR3 nucleotides: TGTGCCAGCAGCCGCGGGGGGGCTGAAGATACGCAGTATTTT. Translation: CASSRGGAEDTQYF.